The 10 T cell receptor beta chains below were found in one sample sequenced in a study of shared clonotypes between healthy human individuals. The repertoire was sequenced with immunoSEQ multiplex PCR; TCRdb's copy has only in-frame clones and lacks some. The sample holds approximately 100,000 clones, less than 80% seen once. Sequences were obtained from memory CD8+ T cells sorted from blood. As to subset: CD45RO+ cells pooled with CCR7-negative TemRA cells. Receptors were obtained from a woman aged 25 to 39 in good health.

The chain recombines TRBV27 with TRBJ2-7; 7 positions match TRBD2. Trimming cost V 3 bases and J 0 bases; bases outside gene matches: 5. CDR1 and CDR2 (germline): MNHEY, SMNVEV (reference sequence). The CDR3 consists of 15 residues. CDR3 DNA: TGTGCCAGCAGTTTCTGGCTAGCGGCCTCCTACGAGCAGTACTTC. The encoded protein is CASSFWLAASYEQYF.

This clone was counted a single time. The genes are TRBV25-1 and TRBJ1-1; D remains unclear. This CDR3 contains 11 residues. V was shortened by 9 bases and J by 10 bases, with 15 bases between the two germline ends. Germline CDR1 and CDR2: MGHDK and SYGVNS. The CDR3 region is CARDARVVAFF. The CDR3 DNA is TGTGCCAGGGACGCGAGGGTGGTAGCTTTCTTT. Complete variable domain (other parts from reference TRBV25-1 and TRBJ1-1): EADIYQTPRYLVIGTGKKITLECSQTMGHDKMYWYQQDPGMELHLIHYSYGVNSTEKGDLSSESTVSRIRTEHFPLTLESARPSHTSQYLCARDARVVAFFGQGTRLTVV.

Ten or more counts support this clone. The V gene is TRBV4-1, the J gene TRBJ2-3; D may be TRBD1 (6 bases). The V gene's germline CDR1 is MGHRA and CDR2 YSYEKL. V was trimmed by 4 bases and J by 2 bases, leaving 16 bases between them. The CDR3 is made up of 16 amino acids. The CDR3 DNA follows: TGCGCCAGCAGCCTCTCCGGACAGACTCTCACAGATACGCAGTATTTT. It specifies CASSLSGQTLTDTQYF.

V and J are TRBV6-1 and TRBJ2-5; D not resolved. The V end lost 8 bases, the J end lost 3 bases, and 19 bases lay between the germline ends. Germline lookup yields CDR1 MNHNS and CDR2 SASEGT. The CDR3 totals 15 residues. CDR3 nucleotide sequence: TGTGCCAGCGAAACCGGGCCCAATCTGGAAGAGACCCAGTACTTC. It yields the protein CASETGPNLEETQYF.

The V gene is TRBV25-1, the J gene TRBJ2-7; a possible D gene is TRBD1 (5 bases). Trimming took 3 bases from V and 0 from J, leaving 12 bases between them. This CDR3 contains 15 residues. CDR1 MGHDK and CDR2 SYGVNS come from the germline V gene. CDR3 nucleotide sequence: TGTGCCAGCAGTGATCTTGGGGCAAGCTCCTACGAGCAGTACTTC. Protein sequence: CASSDLGASSYEQYF.

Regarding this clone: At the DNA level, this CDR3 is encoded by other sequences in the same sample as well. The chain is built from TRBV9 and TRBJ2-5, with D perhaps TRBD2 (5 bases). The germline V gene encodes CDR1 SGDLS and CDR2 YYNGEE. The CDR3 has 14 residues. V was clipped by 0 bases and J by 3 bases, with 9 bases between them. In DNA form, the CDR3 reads TGTGCCAGCAGCGTAGGTGGGAGTGAAGAGACCCAGTACTTC. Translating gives CASSVGGSEETQYF.

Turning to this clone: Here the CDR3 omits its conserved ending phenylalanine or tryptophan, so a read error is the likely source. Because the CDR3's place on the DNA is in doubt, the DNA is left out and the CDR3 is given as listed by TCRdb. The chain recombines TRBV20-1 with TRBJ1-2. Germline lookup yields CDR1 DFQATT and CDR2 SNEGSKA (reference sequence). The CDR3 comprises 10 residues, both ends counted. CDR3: CSAGVGQEEY.

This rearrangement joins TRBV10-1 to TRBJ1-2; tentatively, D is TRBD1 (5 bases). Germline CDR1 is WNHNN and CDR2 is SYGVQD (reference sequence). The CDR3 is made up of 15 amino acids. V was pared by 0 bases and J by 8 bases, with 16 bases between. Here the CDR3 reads CASSESKGLGAGYTF. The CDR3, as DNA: TGCGCCAGCAGTGAGTCGAAGGGGCTCGGAGCAGGCTACACCTTC.

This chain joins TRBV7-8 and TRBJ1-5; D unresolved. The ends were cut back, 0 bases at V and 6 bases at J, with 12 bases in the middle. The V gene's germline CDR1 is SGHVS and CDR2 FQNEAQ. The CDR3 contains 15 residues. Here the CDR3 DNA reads TGTGCCAGCAGCTTAGCGACCCTTCAAGGTCAGCCCCAGCATTTT. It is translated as CASSLATLQGQPQHF.

CDR3 loop: CASSLRTGGDTEAFF. The CDR3 DNA reads TGTGCCAGCAGCTTACGGACAGGGGGTGACACTGAAGCTTTCTTT. This sequence joins TRBV7-2 and TRBJ1-1; 10 nucleotides align to TRBD1. Per the germline V gene, CDR1 is SGHTA and CDR2 is FQGNSA. The CDR3 sequence is 15 residues long. V was pared by 2 bases and J by 3 bases, with 3 bases of the junction left unmatched.